This record concerns one T cell receptor (beta chain) sequence. Its target is not known. The data originate from a study of blood T cells in healthy people across ages. The CDR3 spans 14 residues. Germline V gene lookup returns CDR1 DFQATT and CDR2 SNEGSKA (reference sequence). The V segment lost 6 bases and the J segment 4 bases; nucleotides outside the gene matches: 8. Findings and limits, study-wide: The fall in TCR beta diversity per million T cells was roughly linear with age. Among long-lived donors, naive CD4+ cells were more numerous and diversity higher than in aged donors.

PCR was performed a second time for roughly 6 to 12 cycles using a sample-barcoded 5' primer and a J-beta primer mix. With 12 random nucleotides, a template-switch adaptor tagged each individual cDNA molecule. In TCRdb, the 5' RACE reads were re-called with MiXCR into one record per CDR3 protein. This table has roughly 2 million distinct CDR3 sequences, 49% appearing once. This chain links TRBV20-1 with TRBJ2-1; 8 positions match TRBD2. This TCR came from a woman aged 40-49 years in good health. Sequencing was done on a sample of blood. The CDR3 loop reads CSATSGSSYNEQFF. The CDR3 DNA sequence: TGCAGTGCCACTAGCGGAAGCTCTTACAATGAGCAGTTCTTC.